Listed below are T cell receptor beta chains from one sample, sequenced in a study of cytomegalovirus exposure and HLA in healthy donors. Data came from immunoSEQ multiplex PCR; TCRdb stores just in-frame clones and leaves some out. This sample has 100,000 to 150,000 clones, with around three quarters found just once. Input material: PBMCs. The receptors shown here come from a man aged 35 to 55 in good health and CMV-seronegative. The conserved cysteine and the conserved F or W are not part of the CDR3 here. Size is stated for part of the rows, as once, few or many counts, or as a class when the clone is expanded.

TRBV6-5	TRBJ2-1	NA	ATQDLAGGYNEQF
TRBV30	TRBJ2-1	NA	AWSVRGDRYYNEQF
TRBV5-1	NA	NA	ASSWDSTSSSYEQY
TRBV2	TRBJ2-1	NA	ASTRLGGAYNEQF
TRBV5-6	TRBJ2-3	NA	ASSADRRFTDTQY
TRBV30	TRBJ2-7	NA	AWGRETEKY
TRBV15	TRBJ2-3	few	ATSRDSGGADTQY
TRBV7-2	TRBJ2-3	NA	ASSLEGGLHTQY
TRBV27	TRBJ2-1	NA	ASSFKGVYYEQF
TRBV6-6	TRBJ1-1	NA	ASTPRQNTEAF
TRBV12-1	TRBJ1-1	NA	ASSSYRGLDTEAF
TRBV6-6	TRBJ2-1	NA	ASKGIEDSPYNEQF
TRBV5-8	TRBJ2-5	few	ASTFVPGGPVETQY
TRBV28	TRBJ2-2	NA	ASRVRQYLTGELF
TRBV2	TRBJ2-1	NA	ASYEDRDNEQF
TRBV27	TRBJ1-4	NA	ASSSGFWTNEKLF
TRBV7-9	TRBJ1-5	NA	ASSATGAYQPQH
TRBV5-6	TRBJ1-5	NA	ASSLNPRGLGGNQPQH
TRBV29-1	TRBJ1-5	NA	SVAQVGAQPQH
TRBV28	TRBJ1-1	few	ASIPGTGTFMNTEAF
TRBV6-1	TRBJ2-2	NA	ASRTGINTGELF
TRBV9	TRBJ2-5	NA	ASSLNPSGPKKETQY
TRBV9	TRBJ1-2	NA	ASSVVSTKQGPRGYT
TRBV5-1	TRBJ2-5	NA	ASNSNVEAGETQY
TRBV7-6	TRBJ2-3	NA	ASSLAGGTDTQY
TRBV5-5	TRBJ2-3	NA	ASSSLSTRVGTDTQY
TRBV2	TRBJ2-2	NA	ASSTGGALDTGELF
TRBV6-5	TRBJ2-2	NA	ASVAAGTGELF
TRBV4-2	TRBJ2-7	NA	ASSQGSGQVSYEQY
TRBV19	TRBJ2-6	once	ASGFTGAGANVLT
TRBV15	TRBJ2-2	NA	ATMGQTNTGELF
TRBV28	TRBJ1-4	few	ASSLTGDEKLF
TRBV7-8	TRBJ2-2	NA	ASSPTTGLYVKLF
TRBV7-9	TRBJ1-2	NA	SSGGYGYT
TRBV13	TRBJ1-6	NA	ASSLRGFETVSPLH
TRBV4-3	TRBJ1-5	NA	ASSQAGGYQPQH
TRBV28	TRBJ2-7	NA	ASLDRVNEQY
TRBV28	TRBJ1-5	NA	ASSYLSGGSGNQPQH
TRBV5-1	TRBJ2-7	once	ASSLAYDSYEQY
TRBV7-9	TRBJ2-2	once	ASSSTGVVNTGELF
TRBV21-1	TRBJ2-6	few	ASSNSVPFFRSGANVLT
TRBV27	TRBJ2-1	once	ASSKAGGIIFGEQF
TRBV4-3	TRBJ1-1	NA	ASSQDRQGPEAF
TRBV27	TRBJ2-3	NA	CQGPYCTDTQY
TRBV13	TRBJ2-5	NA	ASSSGGPLRGEQY
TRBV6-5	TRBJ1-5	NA	ASSPTGDAYQPQH